This T cell receptor (beta chain) was observed in a study of human T cells and chemical hapten exposure. The CDR3 is 12 residues long. V was cut by 3 bases and J by 4 bases, with 4 bases left in between. Germline loops: CDR1 SGHAT, CDR2 FQNNGV. There are a few counts of this clonotype. Time point reported: pre-sensitization, week 0. This sample's treatment: therapeutic diphenylcyclopropenone sensitization with weekly scalp DPC. TCRdb re-called the RACE reads through MiXCR, storing one row per CDR3 protein. The repertoire holds some 74,000 distinct CDR3 sequences, with less than 15% as singletons. The clonotype originates from a woman aged 45-65 years with alopecia areata. Some clones in this sample may be carry-over from other donors' samples. This sample comprised whole blood, obtained in connection with sensitization to the hapten diphenylcyclopropenone (DPC). V gene TRBV11-2 combines with J gene TRBJ1-5; D gene ambiguous. The DNA for the CDR3 is TGTGCCAGCAGCTTCGGAAATCAGCCCCAGCATTTT. The encoded protein is CASSFGNQPQHF.